Listed below are T cell receptor beta chains from one sample, sequenced in a study of PD-1 blockade in mismatch repair-deficient tumors. These receptors' targets are unknown. TCRdb's table, derived via immunoSEQ multiplex PCR, lists solely in-frame clones and lacks some. The data show some 9,100 clones, 75% to 95% seen once. The source was cells cultured in vitro, collected from a patient treated with pembrolizumab. The receptor source for this set is an adult with mismatch repair-deficient cancer. Both conserved end residues are part of each CDR3. Each record gives: V gene, J gene, D gene, CDR3 protein. A D gene is named only where the DNA matches it firmly.

TRBV19	TRBJ2-2	TRBD1	CASTRGQGVTGELFF
TRBV6-5	TRBJ2-1	.	CASSSLGDDNEQFF
TRBV6-1	TRBJ2-1	.	CASSLPSGDNEQFF
TRBV15	TRBJ2-7	.	CATSNNLLYEQYF
TRBV21-1	TRBJ2-7	.	CASSKPWLDRVNYEQYF
TRBV28	TRBJ1-2	.	CASRPRQDLYGYTF
TRBV5-4	TRBJ1-2	TRBD1	CASRSWQGAEKGYTF
TRBV4-2	TRBJ1-4	.	CASSYTGSTNEKLFF
TRBV7-6	TRBJ1-1	TRBD1	CASSPGTGATNTEAFF
TRBV7-9	TRBJ2-1	.	CASLADSYNEQFF
TRBV5-1	TRBJ1-4	.	CASSPTGYHEKLFF